Listed below are T cell receptor beta chains from one sample, sequenced in a study of radiation and T cells in renal cell carcinoma. TCRdb's table, derived via immunoSEQ multiplex PCR, lists solely in-frame clones and lacks some. The sample lists 70,000 to 100,000 clones, approximately 80% seen once, with roughly 7% in the top ten. The sample was blood, taken from a patient whose treatment included radiotherapy and nephrectomy. The receptors come from a man aged 55 to 69 with renal cell carcinoma. Both conserved end residues are part of each CDR3. The order of the fields is clone size, V gene, D gene, J gene, CDR3 protein, CDR3 DNA. D genes are given only for firm matches. The size of a clone is reported for some rows only, either as once, few or many, or as a class for expanded clones.

>-|TRBV14|-|TRBJ2-3
CASSLKLVGAGIRTDTQYF
TGTGCCAGCAGCCTAAAGCTAGTGGGAGCAGGGATCCGCACAGATACGCAGTATTTT
>few|TRBV2|-|TRBJ1-3
CASSAGGRWNTIYF
TGTGCCAGCAGCGCCGGGGGCAGGTGGAACACCATATATTTT
>-|TRBV28|TRBD1|TRBJ1-2
CASSLTGHGDPNYGYTF
TGTGCCAGCAGTCTGACAGGGCACGGGGACCCTAACTATGGCTACACCTTC
>-|TRBV7-7|TRBD2|TRBJ2-2
CASSFLAGGPDTGELFF
TGTGCCAGCAGCTTCTTAGCGGGAGGGCCTGACACCGGGGAGCTGTTTTTT
>-|TRBV4-3|TRBD2|TRBJ2-1
CASSQDQTSGRANEQFF
TGCGCCAGCAGCCAAGATCAAACTAGCGGGAGGGCCAATGAGCAGTTCTTC
>once|TRBV6-5|-|TRBJ2-5
CASTSWGDSQETQYF
TGTGCCAGCACCTCCTGGGGGGACAGCCAAGAGACCCAGTACTTC
>-|TRBV7-2|TRBD2|TRBJ2-1
CASSLLAGVSDEQFF
TGTGCCAGCAGCTTACTAGCGGGAGTTTCCGATGAGCAGTTCTTC
>-|TRBV28|-|TRBJ2-2
CASRGGVGTGELFF
TGTGCCAGCCGTGGGGGAGTGGGCACCGGGGAGCTGTTTTTT
>-|TRBV7-9|TRBD2|TRBJ2-5
CASSYGRAIETQYF
TGTGCCAGCAGTTATGGGAGGGCCATAGAGACCCAGTACTTC
>-|TRBV5-1|TRBD1|TRBJ1-1
CASSPDRAGMNTEAFF
TGCGCCAGCAGCCCCGACAGGGCCGGAATGAACACTGAAGCTTTCTTT
>-|TRBV7-8|TRBD1|TRBJ2-3
CASSFGAGGIDTQYF
TGTGCCAGCAGCTTCGGCGCAGGGGGTATAGATACGCAGTATTTT
>-|TRBV28|TRBD1|TRBJ2-2
CASRADRGLTGELFF
TGTGCCAGCAGGGCTGACAGGGGGCTCACCGGGGAGCTGTTTTTT
>-|TRBV18|TRBD2|TRBJ2-5
CASSLLAGDEGTQYF
TGTGCCAGCTCCCTTCTAGCGGGAGATGAGGGGACCCAGTACTTC
>once|TRBV6-1|-|TRBJ2-7
CASSASRLYEQYF
TGTGCCAGCAGTGCGTCCCGTCTGTACGAGCAGTACTTC
>-|TRBV5-1|TRBD1|TRBJ2-7
CASSLVVGQGTNEQYF
TGCGCCAGCAGCTTGGTTGTGGGACAGGGTACCAACGAGCAGTACTTC
>-|TRBV10-1|-|TRBJ2-3
CASSLSAEGVGDTQYF
TGCGCCAGCAGTCTATCGGCGGAGGGTGTAGGCGATACGCAGTATTTT
>-|TRBV6-5|-|TRBJ2-1
CASSFRTSNEQFF
TGTGCCAGCAGTTTCCGGACCTCCAATGAGCAGTTCTTC
>-|TRBV5-1|TRBD2|TRBJ2-5
CASSLGTSGGGTQYF
TGCGCCAGCAGCTTGGGTACTAGCGGAGGAGGGACCCAGTACTTC
>-|TRBV19|-|TRBJ1-1
CASSFLGASDGTEAFF
TGTGCCAGTAGTTTCTTGGGGGCGAGCGATGGCACTGAAGCTTTCTTT
>-|TRBV5-5|TRBD1|TRBJ1-2
CASSLMQGAGGYTF
TGTGCCAGCAGCTTAATGCAGGGGGCAGGAGGCTACACCTTC
>-|TRBV7-9|-|TRBJ2-7
CASSLGVTRGFEQYF
TGTGCCAGCAGCTTAGGGGTCACGAGGGGGTTCGAGCAGTACTTC
>-|TRBV28|TRBD1|TRBJ2-7
CASSLLWAGGSYEQYF
TGTGCCAGCAGTTTATTGTGGGCAGGGGGCTCCTACGAGCAGTACTTC
>-|TRBV10-2|TRBD2|TRBJ2-1
CASQLAGGGVGWNEQFF
TGCGCCAGCCAACTAGCGGGAGGAGGCGTGGGGTGGAATGAGCAGTTCTTC
>-|TRBV12-2|-|TRBJ2-7
CASLFPLYEQYF
TGTGCAAGTCTCTTTCCTCTTTACGAGCAGTACTTC
>once|TRBV4-3|TRBD1|TRBJ2-2
CASSQFTNRGPPGELFF
TGCGCCAGCAGCCAATTCACGAACAGGGGGCCTCCCGGGGAGCTGTTTTTT
>-|TRBV6-5|TRBD1|TRBJ2-2
CASSPDRGTTGELFF
TGTGCCAGCAGCCCCGACAGGGGGACGACCGGGGAGCTGTTTTTT